One and the same sample provided the 21 T cell receptor beta chains below, sequenced in a study of T cells in Graves' hyperthyroidism and ophthalmopathy. Amplification of TCR beta CDR3 regions used RNA as the template. Primed by the HTBI set, a first-round RT-PCR was run on the TCR CDR3. From the multiplex PCR reads, TCRdb called clonotypes with MiXCR, one entry per CDR3 protein. The profile shows about 700,000 distinct CDR3 sequences, about 15% of them singletons. The sequenced sample consisted of blood. The receptors stem from a woman under 30 with Graves' hyperthyroidism.

Ten or more counts support this clonotype. V gene TRBV2 combines with J gene TRBJ1-3, with 8 nucleotides matching TRBD1. The V and J ends lost 3 bases and 1 base, in that order; junction bases with no gene match: 2. The CDR3 loop spans 15 amino acids. From germline, CDR1 is SNHLY and CDR2 FYNNEI. The CDR3 reads CASSEQGASGNTIYF. CDR3 DNA sequence: TGTGCCAGCAGTGAGCAGGGGGCGTCTGGAAACACCATATATTTT.

Remarks on this clonotype: A much larger clone differs from this one at a single base, so this may be a read error. CDR3 sequence: CAWSGDSVNTIYF. The CDR3 bases are TGTGCCTGGAGTGGGGACTCTGTAAACACCATATATTTT. V is TRBV30 and J is TRBJ1-3; D is perhaps TRBD1 (5 bases). The CDR3 is 13 residues long. CDR1 is GTSNPN, CDR2 SVGIG, per germline (reference sequence).

This clonotype was counted ten times or more. V usage is TRBV19 and J usage is TRBJ1-2; D ambiguous. This CDR3 has 14 amino acids. With 6 bases removed from V and 0 bases from J, the gap between germline ends came to 11 bases. Germline V CDR1 and CDR2: LNHDA, SQIVND (reference sequence). CDR3 nucleotide sequence: TGTGCCAGTAGCCCCATAGGGACTAACTATGGCTACACCTTC. Its translation is CASSPIGTNYGYTF. Drawing the rest from reference TRBV19 and TRBJ1-2, the complete variable domain is DGGITQSPKYLFRKEGQNVTLSCEQNLNHDAMYWYRQDPGQGLRLIYYSQIVNDFQKGDIAEGYSVSREKKESFPLTVTSAQKNPTAFYLCASSPIGTNYGYTFGSGTRLTVV.

This clonotype was picked up a small number of times. The DNA for the CDR3 is TGTGCCAGCAGTCCACAGGGCCTTAGCTCCTACGAGCAGTACTTC. Protein sequence: CASSPQGLSSYEQYF. This chain joins TRBV12-3 or TRBV12-4 and TRBJ2-7; D might be TRBD1 (6 bases). With 5 bases removed from V and 0 bases from J, the gap between germline ends came to 14 bases. The length of the CDR3 is 15 residues.

This clonotype was seen only a few times. This chain connects TRBV20-1 to TRBJ1-5, with D hard to call. The CDR3 has 13 residues. Trimming removed 2 bases at V and 1 base at J, with 6 bases between. Germline CDR1 and CDR2: DFQATT and SNEGSKA (reference sequence). The CDR3 DNA follows: TGCAGTGCTAGAAGGGAGAGCAATCAGCCCCAGCATTTT. Translation: CSARRESNQPQHF.

The chain links TRBV2 to TRBJ1-1, with unresolved D. CDR1 and CDR2 (germline): SNHLY, FYNNEI. V was clipped by 10 bases and J by 0 bases, with 9 bases between them. The length of the CDR3 is 12 residues. Written as DNA, the CDR3 is TGTGCCACCCCGGGAGTGAACACTGAAGCTTTCTTT. This codes for CATPGVNTEAFF.

In its sample, this clonotype was seen many times. The chain employs TRBV7-2 and TRBJ1-1; possible D gene TRBD1, 5 bases. This CDR3 has 17 amino acids. Germline V CDR1 and CDR2: SGHTA, FQGNSA. V shed 0 bases and J shed 1 base, with 15 bases lying between them. This chain's CDR3 is CASSLARWRGRNTEAFF. CDR3 DNA sequence: TGTGCCAGCAGCTTAGCACGTTGGAGGGGCAGGAACACTGAAGCTTTCTTT.

The J gene is TRBJ2-7, the V gene TRBV7-9; D not resolved. The J call could be wrong; TRBJ2-1 is a better fit for the DNA end. From germline, CDR1 is SEHNR and CDR2 FQNEAQ (reference sequence). This CDR3 region has 13 residues. The CDR3, as DNA: TGTGCCAGCAGTCAAAAAGCCCCTTACGAGCAGTTCTTC. It translates to CASSQKAPYEQFF.

This clonotype occurred many times. J is TRBJ2-5 and V is TRBV11-2, with D possibly being TRBD1 or TRBD2 (5 bases each). Trimming cost V 0 bases and J 7 bases, with 18 bases left between them. Germline loops: CDR1 SGHAT, CDR2 FQNNGV. The CDR3 is 16 residues long. For the CDR3, the DNA is TGTGCCAGCAGCTTAGAGGCGCAGCGGTTGAGGGGGACCCAGTACTTC. It specifies CASSLEAQRLRGTQYF.

At least ten counts were recorded for this clonotype. V is TRBV13 and J is TRBJ2-7, with 7 bases matching TRBD2. There are 14 residues in the CDR3. CDR1 PRHDT and CDR2 FYEKMQ come from the germline V gene (reference sequence). V was clipped by 4 bases and J by 1 base; unmatched bases: 4. CDR3 in amino acids: CASSSGTTSYEQYF. Here the CDR3 DNA reads TGTGCCAGCAGCTCCGGGACTACGTCCTACGAGCAGTACTTC.

This clonotype has just one count. This rearrangement joins TRBV7-3 to TRBJ2-3; 7 positions match TRBD1. Unmatched junction bases numbered 12, after V lost 2 bases and J lost 1 base. CDR1 is SGHTA, CDR2 FQGTGA, per germline. The CDR3 has 18 residues. The CDR3 sequence is CASSLYPTGSGGTDTQYF. In DNA form, the CDR3 reads TGTGCCAGCAGCTTATACCCGACAGGGAGCGGAGGCACAGATACGCAGTATTTT.

This clonotype has a count of ten or more. This chain links TRBV20-1 with TRBJ1-2, with D possibly being TRBD1 (5 bases). CDR3 length: 14 amino acids. The V end lost 0 bases, the J end lost 2 bases, and 10 bases lay between the germline ends. The germline CDR1 and CDR2 sequences are DFQATT and SNEGSKA (reference sequence). The CDR3 DNA is TGCAGTGCTAGAGATGACAGACTCAACTATGGCTACACCTTC. This sequence encodes CSARDDRLNYGYTF.

Many counts were recorded for this clonotype. This sequence joins TRBV6-1 and TRBJ2-7; D perhaps matches TRBD1 (5 bases). This CDR3 comprises 14 residues. The ends were cut back, 7 bases at V and 4 bases at J, with 17 bases in the middle. Germline V gene lookup returns CDR1 MNHNS and CDR2 SASEGT. The CDR3, as DNA: TGTGCCAGCACCCAGCTCCAGACAGCTTACGAGCAGTACTTC. Its translation is CASTQLQTAYEQYF.

This clonotype was recorded many times. The chain uses TRBV28 and TRBJ1-1, with a weak D call TRBD1 (5 bases). The germline V gene encodes CDR1 MDHEN and CDR2 SYDVKM. This CDR3 comprises 14 residues. V lost 3 bases and J 3 bases, leaving 11 bases between the germline ends. The chain's CDR3 is CASSFPDSYTEAFF. The DNA for the CDR3 is TGTGCCAGCAGTTTCCCCGACAGCTACACTGAAGCTTTCTTT. Looking up the rest from reference TRBV28 and TRBJ1-1 gives the full variable domain: DVKVTQSSRYLVKRTGEKVFLECVQDMDHENMFWYRQDPGLGLRLIYFSYDVKMKEKGDIPEGYSVSREKKERFSLILESASTNQTSMYLCASSFPDSYTEAFFGQGTRLTVV.

This clonotype was seen a few times. V is TRBV5-6 and J is TRBJ2-1; D remains unclear. The V gene lost 2 bases and the J gene lost 6 bases, with 9 bases spanning the gap. This CDR3 has 13 residues. CDR1 and CDR2 (germline): SGHDT, YYEEEE. DNA for the CDR3: TGTGCCAGCAGCTTCGGCGCCTTCAATGAGCAGTTCTTC. Amino acid sequence: CASSFGAFNEQFF.

This clonotype was seen at least ten times. The chain's CDR3 is CSATTPLWENTEAFF. The CDR3 nucleotides read TGCAGTGCCACCACACCTTTATGGGAGAACACTGAAGCTTTCTTT. This chain links TRBV20-1 with TRBJ1-1; D is undetermined. Trimming pared 6 bases from V and 1 base from J, leaving 18 bases between. CDR1 DFQATT and CDR2 SNEGSKA come from the germline V gene (reference sequence). The CDR3 is 15 amino acids.

The rearrangement joins TRBV6-2 or TRBV6-3 to TRBJ2-7; 11 nucleotides match TRBD2. The trim removed 2 bases at V and 0 bases at J, leaving 12 bases unmatched. The germline V gene has CDR1 MNHEY and CDR2 SVGEGT. The CDR3 is 19 amino acids. The CDR3 here is CASSYNSGRASLGSYEQYF. Here the CDR3 DNA reads TGTGCCAGCAGTTACAATAGCGGGAGGGCCTCTCTGGGCTCCTACGAGCAGTACTTC.

This clonotype was observed a handful of times. The gene calls are TRBV6-6 and TRBJ1-5; D unclear. The V end was cut by 2 bases, the J end by 3 bases, with 5 bases between. CDR3 length equals 13 residues. CDR1 and CDR2 (germline): MNHNY, SVGAGI (reference sequence). The DNA for the CDR3 is TGTGCCAGCAGTTACGGTAACAATCAGCCCCAGCATTTT. It specifies CASSYGNNQPQHF.

This rearrangement joins TRBV10-3 to TRBJ1-1; D gene unclear. CDR3 size: 13 residues. Germline V gene lookup returns CDR1 ENHRY and CDR2 SYGVKD. Trimming stripped 4 bases from V and 1 base from J, with 7 bases between. This CDR3 is CAISGPTNTEAFF. DNA for the CDR3: TGTGCCATCAGTGGACCGACGAACACTGAAGCTTTCTTT.

There are a few counts of this clonotype. The V gene is TRBV9, the J gene TRBJ2-1, with D unresolved. The germline V gene encodes CDR1 SGDLS and CDR2 YYNGEE. The CDR3 is made up of 14 amino acids. The V gene lost 0 bases and the J gene lost 7 bases, with 11 bases spanning the gap. CDR3 amino acids: CASSVDGYGNEQFF. The CDR3 DNA reads as TGTGCCAGCAGCGTAGACGGGTATGGTAATGAGCAGTTCTTC. The full variable domain, completed using reference TRBV9 and TRBJ2-1, is DSGVTQTPKHLITATGQRVTLRCSPRSGDLSVYWYQQSLDQGLQFLIQYYNGEERAKGNILERFSAQQFPDLHSELNLSSLELGDSALYFCASSVDGYGNEQFFGPGTRLTVL.

The rearrangement uses TRBV19 and TRBJ2-1; D perhaps matches TRBD2 (6 bases). Germline V CDR1 and CDR2: LNHDA, SQIVND (reference sequence). The CDR3 runs to 14 residues. V was pared by 9 bases and J by 8 bases, with 20 bases between. The DNA for the CDR3 is TGTGCCAGCCGGGGAGGAGCTTTGGGCGATGAGCAGTTCTTC. The encoded protein is CASRGGALGDEQFF.